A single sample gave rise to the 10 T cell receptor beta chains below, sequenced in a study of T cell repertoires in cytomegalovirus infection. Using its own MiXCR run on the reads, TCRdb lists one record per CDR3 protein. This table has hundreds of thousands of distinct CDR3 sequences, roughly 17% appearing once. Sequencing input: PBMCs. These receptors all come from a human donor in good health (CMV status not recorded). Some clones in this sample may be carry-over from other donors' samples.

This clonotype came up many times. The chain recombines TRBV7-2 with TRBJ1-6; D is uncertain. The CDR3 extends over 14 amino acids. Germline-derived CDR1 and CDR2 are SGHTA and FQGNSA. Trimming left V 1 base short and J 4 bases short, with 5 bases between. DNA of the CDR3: TGTGCCAGCAGCTTAGTGTCTTATAATTCACCCCTCCACTTT. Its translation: CASSLVSYNSPLHF.

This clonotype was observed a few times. CDR3 DNA sequence: TGTGCCAGCAGCCCGTTAGGGTCGGCCAAAAACATTCAGTACTTC. Encoded protein: CASSPLGSAKNIQYF. This chain links TRBV7-2 with TRBJ2-4; no definite D call. Trimming cost V 5 bases and J 1 base, with 12 bases left between them. Germline CDR1 reads SGHTA; CDR2 reads FQGNSA. CDR3 size: 15 residues.

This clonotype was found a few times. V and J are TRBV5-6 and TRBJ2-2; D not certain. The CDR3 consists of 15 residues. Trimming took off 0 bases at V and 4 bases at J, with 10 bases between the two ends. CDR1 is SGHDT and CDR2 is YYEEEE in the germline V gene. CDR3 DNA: TGTGCCAGCAGCTTGGGTGGCATAAGCACCGGGGAGCTGTTTTTT. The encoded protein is CASSLGGISTGELFF.

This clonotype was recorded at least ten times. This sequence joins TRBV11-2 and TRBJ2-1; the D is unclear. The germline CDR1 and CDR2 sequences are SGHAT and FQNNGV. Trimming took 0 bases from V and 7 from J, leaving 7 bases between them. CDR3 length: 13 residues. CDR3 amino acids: CASSLDLGNEQFF. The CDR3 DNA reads TGTGCCAGCAGCTTAGATCTTGGGAATGAGCAGTTCTTC.

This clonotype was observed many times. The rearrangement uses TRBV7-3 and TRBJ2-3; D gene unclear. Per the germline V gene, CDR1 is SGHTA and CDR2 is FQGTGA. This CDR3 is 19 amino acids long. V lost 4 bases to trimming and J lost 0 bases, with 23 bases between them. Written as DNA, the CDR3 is TGTGCCAGCAGCTCCCTACCCCGGTGGCCTGACTTTAGCACAGATACGCAGTATTTT. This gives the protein CASSSLPRWPDFSTDTQYF.

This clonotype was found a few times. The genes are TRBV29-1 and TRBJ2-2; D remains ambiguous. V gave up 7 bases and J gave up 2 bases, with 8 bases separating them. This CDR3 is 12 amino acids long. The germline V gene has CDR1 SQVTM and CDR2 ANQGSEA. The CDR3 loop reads CSAWVNTGELFF. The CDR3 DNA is TGCAGCGCCTGGGTTAACACCGGGGAGCTGTTTTTT.

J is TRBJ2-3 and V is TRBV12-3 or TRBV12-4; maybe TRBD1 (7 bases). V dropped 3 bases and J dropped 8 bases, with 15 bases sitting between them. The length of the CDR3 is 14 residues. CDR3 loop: CASSFGGGYGTQYF. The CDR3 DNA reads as TGTGCCAGCAGTTTTGGAGGGGGCTACGGTACGCAGTATTTT.

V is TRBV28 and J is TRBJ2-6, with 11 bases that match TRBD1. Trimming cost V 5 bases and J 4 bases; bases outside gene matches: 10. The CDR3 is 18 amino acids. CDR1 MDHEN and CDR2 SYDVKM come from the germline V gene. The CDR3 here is CASSGGQGASDGANVLTF. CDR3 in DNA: TGTGCCAGCAGTGGAGGACAGGGGGCATCAGACGGGGCCAACGTCCTGACTTTC.

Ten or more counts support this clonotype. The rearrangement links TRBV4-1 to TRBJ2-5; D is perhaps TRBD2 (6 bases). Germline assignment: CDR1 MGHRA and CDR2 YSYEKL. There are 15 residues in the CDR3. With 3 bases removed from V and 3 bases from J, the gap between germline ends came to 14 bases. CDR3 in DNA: TGCGCCAGCAGCCATCTGAGACTAGGGGAAGAGACCCAGTACTTC. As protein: CASSHLRLGEETQYF.

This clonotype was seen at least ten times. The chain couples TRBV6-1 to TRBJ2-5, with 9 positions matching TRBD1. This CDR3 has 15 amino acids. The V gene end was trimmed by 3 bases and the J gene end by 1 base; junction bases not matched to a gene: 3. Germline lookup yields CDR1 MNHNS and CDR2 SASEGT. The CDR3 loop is CASSDPGQGQETQYF. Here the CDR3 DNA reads TGTGCCAGCAGTGACCCGGGACAGGGCCAAGAGACCCAGTACTTC.